This TCR beta chain was retrieved from a study of cytomegalovirus exposure and HLA in healthy donors. Study-wide findings and caveats: A later analysis associated some 18,000 TCR beta sequences with HLA alleles at a 0.05 false discovery rate. Across HLA loci, a later analysis found differing TCR association rates, with DRB1 most and HLA-C fewest. There was a cluster of highly shared sequence variants that was likely a sequencing artifact.

A multiplex PCR was run with 60 Vbeta primers and 13 Jbeta primers. In the original analysis: In a later analysis, the count reached some 88 million unique TCR beta chains, with approximately 10 million shared. Clones were read by immunoSEQ multiplex PCR, and TCRdb kept only the in-frame ones, dropping some. That table supplies the V and J calls and clone size; D and trimming were determined from the DNA. The data show some 150,000 clones, about 60% seen once. The germline V gene encodes CDR1 SGDLS and CDR2 YYNGEE. Germline trimming cut 3 bases from V and 2 bases from J; bases unmatched to any gene: 7. The CDR3 totals 15 residues. Concerning this clone itself: Its target is unknown.

This clonotype was sampled from a woman aged 60-75 years in good health and CMV-seropositive. The J gene is TRBJ2-7, the V gene TRBV9, with 8 positions matching TRBD2. The sequencing sample was made of PBMCs. CDR3 nucleotide sequence: TGTGCCAGCAGCGCCAGCCCGGGGGGGCCCTACGAGCAGTACTTC. It encodes CASSASPGGPYEQYF.